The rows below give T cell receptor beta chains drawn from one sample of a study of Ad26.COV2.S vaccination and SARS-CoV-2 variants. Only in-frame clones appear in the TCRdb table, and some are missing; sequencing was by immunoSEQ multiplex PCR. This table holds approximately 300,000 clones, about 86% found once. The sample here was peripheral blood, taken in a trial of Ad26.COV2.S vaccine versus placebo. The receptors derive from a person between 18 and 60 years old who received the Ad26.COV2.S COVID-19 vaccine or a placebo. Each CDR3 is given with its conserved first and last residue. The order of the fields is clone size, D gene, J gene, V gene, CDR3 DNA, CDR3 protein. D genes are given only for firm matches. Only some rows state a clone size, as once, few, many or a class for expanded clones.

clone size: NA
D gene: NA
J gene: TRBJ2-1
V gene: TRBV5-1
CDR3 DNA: TGCGCCAGCAGCGTAGGACTTTCGTGGGGGGCTAGTGAGCAGTTCTTC
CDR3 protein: CASSVGLSWGASEQFF

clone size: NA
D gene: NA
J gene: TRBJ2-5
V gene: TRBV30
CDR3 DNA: TGTGCCTGGAGACCAGCCGGAGGGGAGACCCAGTACTTC
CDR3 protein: CAWRPAGGETQYF

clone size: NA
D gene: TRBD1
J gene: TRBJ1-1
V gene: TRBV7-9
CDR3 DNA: TGTGCCAGCAGCTCCCGACAGGGCGCAAACACTGAAGCTTTCTTT
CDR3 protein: CASSSRQGANTEAFF

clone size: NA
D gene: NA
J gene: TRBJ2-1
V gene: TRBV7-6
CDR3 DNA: TGTGCCAGCAGCTTAGAGGGGGGCCCTTACAATGAGCAGTTCTTC
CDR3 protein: CASSLEGGPYNEQFF

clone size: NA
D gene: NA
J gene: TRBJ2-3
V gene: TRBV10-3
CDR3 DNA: TGTGCCGTCCGCGCGGGCGGCCCCGCAGATACGCAGTATTTT
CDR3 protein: CAVRAGGPADTQYF

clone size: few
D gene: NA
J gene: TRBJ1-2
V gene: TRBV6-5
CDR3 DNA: TGTGCCAGCAGTAGGGCAGCCGCTTTAAGTGGCTACACCTTC
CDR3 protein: CASSRAAALSGYTF

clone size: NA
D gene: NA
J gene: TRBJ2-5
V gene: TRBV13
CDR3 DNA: TGTGCCAGCAGCTCCCGGGTGTCACAGACCCAGTACTTC
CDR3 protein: CASSSRVSQTQYF

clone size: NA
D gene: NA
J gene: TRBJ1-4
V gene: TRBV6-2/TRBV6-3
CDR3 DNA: TGTGCCAGCAGTTACGGTGTAAGAAGGGAACTGTTTTTT
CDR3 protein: CASSYGVRRELFF

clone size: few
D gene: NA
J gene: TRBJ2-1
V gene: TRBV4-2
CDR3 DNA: TGTGCCAGCAGCCAAGGGCCGTCTAACGAGGGCAATGAGCAGTTCTTC
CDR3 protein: CASSQGPSNEGNEQFF

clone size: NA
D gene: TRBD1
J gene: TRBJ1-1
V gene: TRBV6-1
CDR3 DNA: TGTGCCAGCAGTGGCCGGTGGACAGGGTTGATGAACACTGAAGCTTTCTTT
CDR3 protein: CASSGRWTGLMNTEAFF

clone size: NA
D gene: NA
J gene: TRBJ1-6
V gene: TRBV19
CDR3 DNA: TGTGCCAGTAGTATAAATACGGGTAATTCACCCCTCCACTTT
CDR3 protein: CASSINTGNSPLHF

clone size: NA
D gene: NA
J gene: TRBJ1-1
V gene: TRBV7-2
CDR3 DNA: TGTGCCAGCAGCTTGGCCCCCCTGAACACTGAAGCTTTCTTT
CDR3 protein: CASSLAPLNTEAFF

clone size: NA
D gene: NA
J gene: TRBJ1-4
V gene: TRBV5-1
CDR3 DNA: TGCGCCAGCAGCTTGGGAGATGCAACTAATGAAAAACTGTTTTTT
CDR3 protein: CASSLGDATNEKLFF

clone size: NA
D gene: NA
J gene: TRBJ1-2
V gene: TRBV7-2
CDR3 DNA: TGTGCCAGCAGCTTACTAAGACGGCACTATGGCTACACCTTC
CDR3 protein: CASSLLRRHYGYTF

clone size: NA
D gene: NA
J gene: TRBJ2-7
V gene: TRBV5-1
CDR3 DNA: TGCGCCAGCAGCTTGGGACTCAAAGACTCCTACGAGCAGTACTTC
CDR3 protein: CASSLGLKDSYEQYF

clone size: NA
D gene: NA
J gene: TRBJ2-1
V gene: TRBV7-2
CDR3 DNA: TGTGCCAGCAGCTTAGAGGTGACGGCGTACAATGAGCAGTTCTTC
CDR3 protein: CASSLEVTAYNEQFF

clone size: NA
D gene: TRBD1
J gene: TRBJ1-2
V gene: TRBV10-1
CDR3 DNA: TGCGCCAGCAGTGTCCGGGACAGGGGGCATTATGGCTACACCTTC
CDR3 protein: CASSVRDRGHYGYTF

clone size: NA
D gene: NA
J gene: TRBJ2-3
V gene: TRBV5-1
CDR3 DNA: TGCGCCAGCAGCTCCACAGGGTTCTCAGATACGCAGTATTTT
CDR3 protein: CASSSTGFSDTQYF

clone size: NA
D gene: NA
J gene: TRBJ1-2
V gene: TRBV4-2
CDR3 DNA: TGTGCCAGCAGCCAAGATTTGAACACAAGAAACTATGGCTACACCTTC
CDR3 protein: CASSQDLNTRNYGYTF

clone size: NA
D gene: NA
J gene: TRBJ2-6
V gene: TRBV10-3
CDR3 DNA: TGTGCCATCAGTGAGTTCTCTGGGGCCAACGTCCTGACTTTC
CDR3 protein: CAISEFSGANVLTF

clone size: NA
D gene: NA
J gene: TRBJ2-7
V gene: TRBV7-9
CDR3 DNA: TGTGCCAGCAGCTTTGCTGAGGGTTCCTACGAGCAGTACTTC
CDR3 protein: CASSFAEGSYEQYF

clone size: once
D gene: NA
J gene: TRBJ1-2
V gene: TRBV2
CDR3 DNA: TGTGCCAGCAGTGAGCGAAGCCCAGGCTATGGCTACACCTTC
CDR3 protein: CASSERSPGYGYTF

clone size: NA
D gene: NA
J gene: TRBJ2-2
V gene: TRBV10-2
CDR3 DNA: TGCGCCATCGATGGGGGCCCCGCGAACACCGGGGAGCTGTTTTTT
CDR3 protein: CAIDGGPANTGELFF

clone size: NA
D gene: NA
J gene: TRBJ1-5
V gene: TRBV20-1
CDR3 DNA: TGCAGTGCTAGTAGAGTCGGGCAGGCGAGCAATCAGCCCCAGCATTTT
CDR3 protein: CSASRVGQASNQPQHF

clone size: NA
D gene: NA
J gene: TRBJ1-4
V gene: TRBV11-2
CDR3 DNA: TGTGCCAGCAGCTTCGATGGGGTGAAAGGTGAAAAACTGTTTTTT
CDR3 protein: CASSFDGVKGEKLFF